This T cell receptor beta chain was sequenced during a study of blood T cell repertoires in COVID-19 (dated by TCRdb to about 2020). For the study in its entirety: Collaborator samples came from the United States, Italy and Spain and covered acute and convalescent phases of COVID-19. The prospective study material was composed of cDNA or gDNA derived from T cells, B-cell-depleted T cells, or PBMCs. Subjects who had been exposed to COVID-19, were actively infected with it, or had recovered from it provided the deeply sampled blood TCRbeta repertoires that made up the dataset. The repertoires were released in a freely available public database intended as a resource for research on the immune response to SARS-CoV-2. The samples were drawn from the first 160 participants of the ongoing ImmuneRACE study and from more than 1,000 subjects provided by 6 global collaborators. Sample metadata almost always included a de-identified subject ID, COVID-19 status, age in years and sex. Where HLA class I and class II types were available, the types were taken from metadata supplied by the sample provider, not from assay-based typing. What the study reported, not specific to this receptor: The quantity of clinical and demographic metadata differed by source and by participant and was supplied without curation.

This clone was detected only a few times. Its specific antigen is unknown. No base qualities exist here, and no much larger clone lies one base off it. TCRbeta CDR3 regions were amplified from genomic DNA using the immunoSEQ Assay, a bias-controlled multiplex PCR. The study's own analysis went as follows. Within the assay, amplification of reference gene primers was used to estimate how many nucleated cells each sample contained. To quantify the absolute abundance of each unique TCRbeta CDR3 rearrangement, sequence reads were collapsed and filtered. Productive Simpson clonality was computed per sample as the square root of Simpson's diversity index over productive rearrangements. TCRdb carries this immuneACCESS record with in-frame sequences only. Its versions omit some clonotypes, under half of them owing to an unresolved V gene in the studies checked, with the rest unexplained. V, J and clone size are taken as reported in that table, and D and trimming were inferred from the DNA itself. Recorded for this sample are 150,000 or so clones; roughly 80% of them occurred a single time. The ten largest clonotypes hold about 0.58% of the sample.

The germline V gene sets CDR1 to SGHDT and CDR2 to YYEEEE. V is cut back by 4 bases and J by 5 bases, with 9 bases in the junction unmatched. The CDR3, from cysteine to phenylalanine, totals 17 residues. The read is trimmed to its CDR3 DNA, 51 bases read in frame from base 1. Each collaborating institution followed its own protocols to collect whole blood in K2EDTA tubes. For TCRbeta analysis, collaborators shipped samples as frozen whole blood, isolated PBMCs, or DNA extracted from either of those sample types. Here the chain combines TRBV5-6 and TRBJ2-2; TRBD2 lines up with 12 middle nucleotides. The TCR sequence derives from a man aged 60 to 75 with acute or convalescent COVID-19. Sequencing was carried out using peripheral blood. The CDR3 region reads CASSPLAGGQYTGELFF. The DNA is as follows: TGTGCCAGCAGCCCGCTAGCGGGGGGGCAGTATACCGGGGAGCTGTTTTTT.